The 10 T cell receptor beta chains presented below share a single source sample, sequenced in a study of CD8 T cells in Susac syndrome. Reverse transcription of about 0.5 to 1 ug RNA used random hexamers. TCRdb passed the immunoSEQ multiplex PCR reads through MiXCR, listing each CDR3 protein once. The sample holds 160,000 or so distinct CDR3 sequences, 94% seen once. The sample was CD4+ T cells from PBMCs. The receptors were gathered from a human donor with Susac syndrome.

The chain is built from TRBV29-1 and TRBJ2-1, with 9 bases identical to TRBD1. The CDR3 sequence is 16 residues long. CDR1 is SQVTM and CDR2 is ANQGSEA in the germline V gene. Unmatched junction bases numbered 15, after V lost 6 bases and J lost 6 bases. In nucleotides, the CDR3 is TGCAGCGTGCGGTTTATGGGACAGGGTTTTTCCAATGAGCAGTTCTTC. Protein: CSVRFMGQGFSNEQFF.

The gene calls are TRBV9 and TRBJ1-1, with no clear D. The CDR3 length is 14 residues. Germline V CDR1 and CDR2: SGDLS, YYNGEE. V lost 4 bases, J lost 1 base, and 11 bases lay in between. The CDR3 DNA reads as TGTGCCAGCAGCCCCAAAGTGCGGAACACTGAAGCTTTCTTT. This gives the protein CASSPKVRNTEAFF.

The chain has TRBV20-1 and TRBJ1-4, with 8 bases matching TRBD1. The CDR3 totals 15 residues. Germline CDR1 and CDR2: DFQATT and SNEGSKA (reference sequence). J gave up 8 bases and V 6 bases, and 14 bases lay outside the gene matches. The CDR3 protein is CSAPPRGQVGEKLFF. The DNA for the CDR3 is TGCAGTGCCCCCCCCCGGGGACAGGTCGGGGAAAAACTGTTTTTT.

The chain is built from TRBV24-1 and TRBJ1-1; D not resolved. V shed 2 bases and J shed 1 base, with 4 bases lying between them. This CDR3 has 13 residues. Germline V gene data show CDR1 as KGHDR and CDR2 as SFDVKD. The CDR3 DNA reads TGTGCCACCAGTGATTCAGCGAACACTGAAGCTTTCTTT. This gives the protein CATSDSANTEAFF.

The chain carries TRBV15 and TRBJ1-5; D is possibly TRBD1 (5 bases). The CDR3 consists of 14 residues. Between the trimmed V and J ends, which lost 5 bases and 5 bases, there was a span of 13 bases. Germline V gene lookup returns CDR1 LNHNV and CDR2 YYDKDF (reference sequence). DNA for the CDR3: TGTGCCACCAGCTCGGGGTCGGGGGATCAGCCCCAGCATTTT. It yields the protein CATSSGSGDQPQHF.

This clonotype was recorded a few times. The V gene is TRBV12-3 or TRBV12-4, the J gene TRBJ2-5, with TRBD2 matching 10 bases. V dropped 3 bases and J dropped 5; count of bases not matched to a gene: 3. The CDR3 is made up of 14 amino acids. As DNA, the CDR3 is TGTGCCAGCAGTTTGAGCGGGGGGGTTGAGACCCAGTACTTC. It specifies CASSLSGGVETQYF.

V and J are TRBV3-1 and TRBJ2-1, with 8 bases identical to TRBD2. J was trimmed by 0 bases and V by 4 bases; bases with no gene match: 8. The CDR3 is 17 residues long. Looked up from germline, CDR1 is LGHDT and CDR2 is YNNKEL (reference sequence). CDR3 DNA: TGTGCCAGCAGCCCCGCCCTCGCGGGGGGCTCCTACAATGAGCAGTTCTTC. This translates into CASSPALAGGSYNEQFF.

The chain links TRBV7-2 to TRBJ2-7; D gene unclear. V was cut by 4 bases and J by 1 base, with 11 bases left in between. This CDR3 has 14 residues. Per the germline V gene, CDR1 is SGHTA and CDR2 is FQGNSA. CDR3 coding DNA: TGTGCCAGCAGCTCACAGTCCTCTTCCTACGAGCAGTACTTC. The encoded protein is CASSSQSSSYEQYF.

This clonotype is a singleton in its sample. The rearrangement uses TRBV29-1 and TRBJ2-5, with D unclear. Germline assignment: CDR1 SQVTM and CDR2 ANQGSEA. V lost 4 bases and J lost 4, with 13 bases in between. CDR3 length: 13 amino acids. The CDR3 sequence: CSVGPGKRETQYF. The CDR3 bases are TGCAGCGTTGGCCCGGGCAAAAGAGAGACCCAGTACTTC.

This clonotype was counted only a few times. The rearrangement uses TRBV20-1 and TRBJ2-3; TRBD2 agrees at 10 bases. This CDR3 has 12 amino acids. In germline, CDR1 is DFQATT, CDR2 SNEGSKA (reference sequence). V was clipped by 5 bases and J by 5 bases; unmatched bases: 1. Here the CDR3 reads CSAWTSGDTQYF. The CDR3 region has the DNA TGCAGTGCTTGGACTAGCGGAGATACGCAGTATTTT.